In its sample, the clone carrying this T cell receptor (beta chain) was seen a few times. The CDR3 covers 13 residues. Trimming took off 4 bases at V and 4 bases at J, with 11 bases between the two ends. From germline, CDR1 is SGHRS and CDR2 YFSETQ. This specimen comes from a study of blood T cell repertoires in COVID-19. Data came from immunoSEQ multiplex PCR; TCRdb stores just in-frame clones and leaves some out. The profile shows about 190,000 clones, roughly 89% of them singletons. This TCR was recovered from a woman aged 25 to 39 who had been exposed to COVID-19. Source material: PBMCs or T cells enriched from blood (not recorded which). The chain couples TRBV5-1 to TRBJ1-1; possibly TRBD1 for D (6 bases). The CDR3 here is CASSIGGVTEAFF. The CDR3 nucleotides are TGCGCCAGCAGCATAGGGGGGGTCACTGAAGCTTTCTTT.